Listed here are 13 T cell receptor beta chains from one sample, sequenced in a study of T cell repertoires in cytomegalovirus infection. Using its own MiXCR run on the reads, TCRdb lists one record per CDR3 protein. The sample shows roughly 920,000 distinct CDR3 sequences, roughly 31% of them seen only once. Their specific antigens are unknown. The sequencing used cultured CD8+ T cells from PBMCs, collected from culture after CMV antigen stimulation. These receptors originate from a human donor in good health (CMV status not recorded). Some clones in this sample may be carry-over from other donors' samples.

The chain uses TRBV15 and TRBJ2-5; TRBD2 matches at 8 bases. V lost 3 bases, J lost 0 bases, and 9 bases stayed unmatched. The CDR3 consists of 17 residues. Germline CDR1 and CDR2: LNHNV and YYDKDF (reference sequence). CDR3 amino acids: CATSSNYGLADQETQYF. The CDR3, as DNA: TGTGCCACCAGCAGTAACTATGGACTAGCCGACCAAGAGACCCAGTACTTC.

This chain uses TRBV24-1 with TRBJ2-1; possibly TRBD1 for D (5 bases). V was clipped by 3 bases and J by 4 bases, with 15 bases between them. CDR3 length equals 16 residues. The germline gives CDR1 KGHDR, CDR2 SFDVKD. This chain's CDR3 is CATSDARAGPYNEQFF. The CDR3 DNA sequence: TGTGCCACCAGTGATGCCAGGGCAGGGCCTTACAATGAGCAGTTCTTC.

V is TRBV7-6 and J is TRBJ1-5; 9 bases are a match to TRBD1. The germline CDR1 and CDR2 sequences are SGHVS and FNYEAQ. Trimming took 3 bases from V and 6 from J; bases not matched to a gene: 21. The CDR3 runs to 20 residues. CDR3 DNA sequence: TGTGCCAGCAGCTTTACAACCGGGACAGGGATCGGACGGGGCAGTCAGCCCCAGCATTTT. It yields the protein CASSFTTGTGIGRGSQPQHF.

The V call is TRBV10-3, the J call TRBJ1-5; the D is unclear. The CDR3 is made up of 15 amino acids. From germline, CDR1 is ENHRY and CDR2 SYGVKD. V was cut by 3 bases and J by 0 bases, with 9 bases left in between. Here the CDR3 reads CAISDGEYSNQPQHF. In DNA form, the CDR3 reads TGTGCCATCAGTGACGGTGAATATAGCAATCAGCCCCAGCATTTT.

This chain uses TRBV7-3 with TRBJ1-1; D is unresolved. V lost 2 bases and J 8 bases, leaving 15 bases between the germline ends. This CDR3 is built from 14 residues. Germline CDR1 and CDR2: SGHTA and FQGTGA. The CDR3 coding sequence is TGTGCCAGCAGCTTAGAATTGGTCGGTCAGGAAGCTTTCTTT. Protein: CASSLELVGQEAFF.

This clonotype was observed at least ten times. The CDR3 loop is CASSSAGLAGMDTDTQYF. In nucleotides, the CDR3 is TGTGCCAGCAGCTCGGCCGGACTAGCGGGGATGGACACAGATACGCAGTATTTT. The gene calls are TRBV7-8 and TRBJ2-3; 12 bases are a match to TRBD2. Germline V gene data show CDR1 as SGHVS and CDR2 as FQNEAQ. V shed 4 bases, J shed 2 bases, and the junction held 10 bases outside the gene matches. The length of the CDR3 is 18 residues.

This clonotype was recorded a few times. The rearrangement uses TRBV15 and TRBJ1-2, with a tentative D call TRBD1 (6 bases). V was clipped by 5 bases and J by 4 bases, with 17 bases between them. The germline V gene has CDR1 LNHNV and CDR2 YYDKDF (reference sequence). The CDR3 extends over 15 amino acids. The CDR3 coding sequence is TGTGCCACCAGCCCCCGGGACATCGGGATCTATGGCTACACCTTC. It is translated as CATSPRDIGIYGYTF.

The rearrangement joins TRBV14 to TRBJ1-2; D perhaps matches TRBD1 (6 bases). CDR3 length: 13 amino acids. V shed 5 bases and J shed 7 bases, with 14 bases lying between them. Germline loops: CDR1 SGHDN, CDR2 FVKESK. The CDR3 reads CASSLTGGFGYTF. The CDR3 region has the DNA TGTGCCAGCAGCTTGACGGGGGGCTTTGGCTACACCTTC.

The gene calls are TRBV12-3 or TRBV12-4 and TRBJ1-1; TRBD1 is a possible D gene (6 bases). The germline V and J ends were trimmed by 5 bases and 3 bases, with 16 bases remaining between them. The CDR3 runs to 15 residues. The CDR3 region has the DNA TGTGCCAGCAGTCCAGCTACAGGGTTTGACACTGAAGCTTTCTTT. Its translation is CASSPATGFDTEAFF.

This clonotype was detected only a few times. V usage is TRBV12-3 or TRBV12-4 and J usage is TRBJ2-7; 7 nucleotides match TRBD1. This CDR3 contains 14 residues. V lost 8 bases to trimming and J lost 6 bases; unmatched junction nucleotides: 13. CDR3 nucleotides: TGTGCCAGCGACAGCACAGGGGACGGCGTCGAGCAGTACGTC. Translation gives CASDSTGDGVEQYV.

The sample holds many counts of this clonotype. CDR3 residues: CASSLSPLIAGEGETQYF. The CDR3 DNA sequence: TGTGCCAGCAGCTTAAGCCCCTTGATAGCGGGGGAGGGGGAGACCCAGTACTTC. The chain employs TRBV7-2 and TRBJ2-5; 9 bases are shared with TRBD2. CDR3 length equals 18 residues. Germline V gene lookup returns CDR1 SGHTA and CDR2 FQGNSA. After removal of 2 bases from V and 5 bases from J, the junction contained 15 bases not matched to a gene.

This clonotype appeared a few times. This sequence joins TRBV6-5 and TRBJ1-6; TRBD1 matches 7 bases. CDR3 length: 16 amino acids. In germline, CDR1 is MNHEY, CDR2 SVGAGI. Unmatched junction bases numbered 10, after V lost 4 bases and J lost 7 bases. This CDR3 reads CASSSGDRYLNSPLHF. Written as DNA, the CDR3 is TGTGCCAGCAGTTCGGGGGACAGATATTTAAATTCACCCCTCCACTTT.

Regarding this clonotype: Because it lacks the conserved phenylalanine or tryptophan at the end, this CDR3 is likely a read error. The chain joins TRBV7-8 to TRBJ2-3, with a possible D match to TRBD2 (6 bases). The germline gives CDR1 SGHVS, CDR2 FQNEAQ. The V and J ends lost 2 bases and 1 base respectively, with 10 bases between them. This CDR3 has 15 residues. CDR3 in amino acids: CASSLRGLGTDTQYS. The CDR3 DNA sequence: TGTGCCAGCAGCTTACGGGGGTTGGGCACAGATACGCAGTATTCT.